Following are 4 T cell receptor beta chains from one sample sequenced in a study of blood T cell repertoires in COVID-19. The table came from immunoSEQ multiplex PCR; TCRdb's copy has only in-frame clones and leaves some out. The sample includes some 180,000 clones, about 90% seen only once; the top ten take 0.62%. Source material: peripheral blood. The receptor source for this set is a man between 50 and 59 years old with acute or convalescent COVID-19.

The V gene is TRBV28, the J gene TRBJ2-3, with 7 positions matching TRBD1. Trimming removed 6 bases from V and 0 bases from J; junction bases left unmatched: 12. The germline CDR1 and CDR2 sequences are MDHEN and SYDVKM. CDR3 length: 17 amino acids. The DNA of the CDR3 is TGTGCCAGCAGGTCCCGGGACAGACTATCTAGCACAGATACGCAGTATTTT. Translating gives CASRSRDRLSSTDTQYF.

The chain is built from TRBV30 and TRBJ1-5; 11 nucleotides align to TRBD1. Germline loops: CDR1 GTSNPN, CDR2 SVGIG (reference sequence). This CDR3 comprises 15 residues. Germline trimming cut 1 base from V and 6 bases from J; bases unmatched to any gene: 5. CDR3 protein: CAWSEGQGVSQPQHF. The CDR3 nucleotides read TGTGCCTGGAGTGAGGGACAGGGGGTGAGTCAGCCCCAGCATTTT.

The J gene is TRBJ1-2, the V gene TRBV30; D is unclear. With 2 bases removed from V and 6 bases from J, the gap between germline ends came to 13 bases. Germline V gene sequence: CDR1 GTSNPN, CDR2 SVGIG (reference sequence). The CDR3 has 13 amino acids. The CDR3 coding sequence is TGTGCCTGGAGTCAGAGGGAGATTAATGGCTACACCTTC. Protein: CAWSQREINGYTF.

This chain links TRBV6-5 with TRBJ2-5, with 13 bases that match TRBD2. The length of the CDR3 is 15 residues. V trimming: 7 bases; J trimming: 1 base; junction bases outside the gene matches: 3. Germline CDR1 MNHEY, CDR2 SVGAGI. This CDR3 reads CASKTSGRAQETQYF. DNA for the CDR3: TGTGCCAGCAAAACTAGCGGGAGGGCCCAAGAGACCCAGTACTTC.